The present T cell receptor (beta chain) was sequenced within a study of CD8 T cells in Susac syndrome. After extraction with the RNeasy kit, about 0.5 to 1 ug of the RNA was reverse transcribed using random hexamers. Amplification of TCR beta CDR3 spanned 54 Vbeta and 13 Jbeta via immunoSEQ multiplex PCR. TCRdb recomputed calls from the immunoSEQ multiplex PCR reads with MiXCR, one row per CDR3 protein. The repertoire holds 150,000 to 200,000 distinct CDR3 sequences, with about 94% as singletons. Study-wide results and limits: It was acknowledged in the study that the number of individuals who were included in its TCR sequencing and HLA analysis was relatively small.

As concerns this clonotype: What it binds is not known.

The length of the CDR3 is 14 residues. Germline V gives CDR1 SGHAT, CDR2 FQNNGV. V lost 2 bases to trimming and J lost 5 bases, with 12 bases between them. The source material was CD4+ T cells from PBMCs. The chain couples TRBV11-2 to TRBJ2-5; no clear D gene. The sequence was obtained from a human donor with Susac syndrome. In DNA, the CDR3 is TGTGCCAGCAGCTTAATCGGTCTATCGGAGACCCAGTACTTC. Translated, it gives CASSLIGLSETQYF.